Below are 19 T cell receptor beta chains sequenced from a single sample in a study of blood T cell repertoires in COVID-19. The protocol was immunoSEQ multiplex PCR, while the TCRdb copy is restricted to in-frame clones and leaves out a portion. Of about 46,000 clones in the sample, 75% to 90% were seen once. The sequencing sample was made of peripheral blood. The receptors here all came from a woman aged 80 or over with COVID-19, enrolled during active disease.

This chain connects TRBV6-1 to TRBJ1-2, with 8 bases lining up with TRBD1. Germline V lookup: CDR1 MNHNS, CDR2 SASEGT. The ends lost 3 bases at V and 5 bases at J; junction bases unmatched: 11. This CDR3 comprises 16 residues. The CDR3 spells CASSDGQGWGSYGYTF. CDR3 bases: TGTGCCAGCAGTGACGGACAGGGCTGGGGTTCTTATGGCTACACCTTC.

The V and J genes are TRBV7-9 and TRBJ2-7, with 8 bases matching TRBD2. The CDR3 extends over 14 amino acids. The V gene's germline CDR1 is SEHNR and CDR2 FQNEAQ (reference sequence). After removal of 3 bases from V and 5 bases from J, the junction contained 6 bases not matched to a gene. CDR3 nucleotide sequence: TGTGCCAGCAGCTTCGGTAGCGGGGACCACGAGCAGTACTTC. Its protein product is CASSFGSGDHEQYF.

This sequence joins TRBV5-4 and TRBJ1-1, with TRBD1 matching over 7 bases. CDR1 and CDR2 (germline): SGHNT, YYREEE (reference sequence). V shed 5 bases, J shed 5 bases, and the junction held 9 bases outside the gene matches. This CDR3 region has 14 residues. The CDR3 DNA follows: TGTGCCAGCAGACGCGGGACAGAGGTAACTGAAGCTTTCTTT. Protein sequence: CASRRGTEVTEAFF. Together with reference TRBV5-4 and TRBJ1-1, the CDR3 gives the full variable domain: ETGVTQSPTHLIKTRGQQVTLRCSSQSGHNTVSWYQQALGQGPQFIFQYYREEENGRGNFPPRFSGLQFPNYSSELNVNALELDDSALYLCASRRGTEVTEAFFGQGTRLTVV.

This rearrangement joins TRBV27 to TRBJ1-3; D uncertain. V gave up 6 bases and J gave up 0 bases, with 9 bases separating them. CDR1 is MNHEY, CDR2 SMNVEV, per germline (reference sequence). CDR3 length equals 14 residues. CDR3 sequence reads: CASSGRGSGNTIYF. CDR3 DNA sequence: TGTGCCAGCAGCGGGCGGGGCTCTGGAAACACCATATATTTT.

This rearrangement joins TRBV2 to TRBJ2-3; TRBD2 matches at 9 bases. The CDR3 is 15 residues long. The trim removed 6 bases at V and 4 bases at J, leaving 8 bases unmatched. The V gene's germline CDR1 is SNHLY and CDR2 FYNNEI. The CDR3 bases are TGTGCCAGCAGCGTAGCGGGAGTAGTCGCAGATACGCAGTATTTT. Translating it yields CASSVAGVVADTQYF. Based on the CDR3 plus reference TRBV2 and TRBJ2-3, the full variable domain is EPEVTQTPSHQVTQMGQEVILRCVPISNHLYFYWYRQILGQKVEFLVSFYNNEISEKSEIFDDQFSVERPDGSNFTLKIRSTKLEDSAMYFCASSVAGVVADTQYFGPGTRLTVL.

The chain carries TRBV29-1 and TRBJ2-3; D perhaps matches TRBD2 (5 bases). The ends were cut back, 4 bases at V and 2 bases at J, with 7 bases in the middle. Germline lookup yields CDR1 SQVTM and CDR2 ANQGSEA. The CDR3 is made up of 12 amino acids. The CDR3 loop is CSVAGNTDTQYF. CDR3 DNA: TGCAGCGTTGCGGGGAACACAGATACGCAGTATTTT.

The chain couples TRBV7-6 to TRBJ2-1; 11 nucleotides agree with TRBD2. CDR1 SGHVS and CDR2 FNYEAQ come from the germline V gene. The V and J ends lost 1 base and 6 bases, in that order; junction bases with no gene match: 8. The CDR3 totals 17 residues. For the CDR3, the DNA is TGTGCCAGCAGCTTAGTGGTTAGCGGGAGGGCGGGCAATGAGCAGTTCTTC. This encodes CASSLVVSGRAGNEQFF.

This chain links TRBV2 with TRBJ1-1; D possibly corresponds to TRBD1 (6 bases). In germline, CDR1 is SNHLY, CDR2 FYNNEI. CDR3 length: 14 amino acids. Trimming pared 7 bases from V and 6 bases from J, leaving 18 bases between. This chain's CDR3 is CASTEGGAGAEAFF. CDR3 bases: TGTGCCAGCACCGAGGGGGGGGCAGGCGCTGAAGCTTTCTTT.

This clone was seen more than once but under ten times. The V and J genes are TRBV6-5 and TRBJ1-5, with a possible D match to TRBD1 (5 bases). V dropped 10 bases and J dropped 3 bases, with 19 bases sitting between them. CDR1 and CDR2 (germline): MNHEY, SVGAGI. The CDR3 is 15 amino acids. In DNA form, the CDR3 reads TGTGCCACTTCTGGGGCCGACGTTATCAATCAGCCCCAGCATTTT. It specifies CATSGADVINQPQHF.

The chain carries TRBV3-1 (or the pseudogene TRBV3-2) and TRBJ1-5, with D unresolved. Germline V lookup: CDR1 LGHDT, CDR2 YNNKEL (reference sequence). V lost 1 base and J 3 bases, leaving 10 bases between the germline ends. This CDR3 region has 15 residues. The CDR3 DNA sequence: TGTGCCAGCAGCCAAGGGGCGGGCAACAATCAGCCCCAGCATTTT. This codes for CASSQGAGNNQPQHF.

This chain uses TRBV9 with TRBJ2-1; no clear D gene. CDR1 is SGDLS, CDR2 YYNGEE, per germline. The ends were cut back, 3 bases at V and 5 bases at J, with 9 bases in the middle. CDR3 length equals 13 residues. The CDR3 is CASSARLDNEQFF. The CDR3 DNA follows: TGTGCCAGCAGCGCCAGACTTGACAATGAGCAGTTCTTC.

The V call is TRBV27, the J call TRBJ2-1; weak D call: TRBD2 (6 bases). The germline gives CDR1 MNHEY, CDR2 SMNVEV (reference sequence). The ends were cut back, 4 bases at V and 0 bases at J, with 13 bases in the middle. The CDR3 length is 16 residues. The CDR3 loop is CASSSSDLSSYNEQFF. The CDR3 nucleotides are TGTGCCAGCAGTTCTAGCGACCTGAGCTCCTACAATGAGCAGTTCTTC.

The rearrangement uses TRBV7-2 and TRBJ2-3; 11 nucleotides match TRBD2. The CDR3 sequence is 14 residues long. CDR1 and CDR2 from the germline V gene are SGHTA and FQGNSA. Unmatched junction bases numbered 3, after V lost 1 base and J lost 9 bases. The CDR3 region is CASSLGSGRGTQYF. CDR3 DNA sequence: TGTGCCAGCAGCTTAGGTAGCGGGAGGGGAACGCAGTATTTT.

This clone came up a few times. The chain joins TRBV28 to TRBJ1-2; 9 nucleotides align to TRBD1. The CDR3 is 14 amino acids. Germline CDR1 and CDR2: MDHEN and SYDVKM. With V trimmed by 3 bases and J by 6 bases, 5 bases remained unmatched. CDR3 sequence (DNA): TGTGCCAGCAGTTTGGGGACAGGGAGAAATGGCTACACCTTC. Its protein is CASSLGTGRNGYTF.

The V gene is TRBV2, the J gene TRBJ2-3; 10 bases align to TRBD2. Looked up from germline, CDR1 is SNHLY and CDR2 is FYNNEI. J lost 0 bases, V lost 5 bases, and 5 bases had no gene match. This CDR3 comprises 16 residues. CDR3 residues: CASSSGTSVSTDTQYF. The CDR3 DNA is TGTGCCAGCAGTTCCGGGACTAGCGTAAGCACAGATACGCAGTATTTT.

The chain recombines TRBV6-1 with TRBJ2-3, with 11 positions matching TRBD2. Trimming at V came to 2 bases and at J to 8 bases, leaving 6 bases not matched to a gene. The CDR3 spans 15 residues. CDR1 and CDR2 from the germline V gene are MNHNS and SASEGT. The CDR3 here is CASSETSGSHGTQYF. CDR3 DNA sequence: TGTGCCAGCAGTGAAACTAGCGGGAGTCACGGTACGCAGTATTTT.

The CDR3 is CASTTFGQGTYEQYF. The CDR3 nucleotides read TGTGCCAGCACCACGTTTGGACAGGGAACGTACGAGCAGTACTTC. The V and J genes are TRBV28 and TRBJ2-7; 8 bases line up with TRBD1. The CDR3 extends over 15 amino acids. Germline V lookup: CDR1 MDHEN, CDR2 SYDVKM. J gave up 4 bases and V 7 bases, and 12 bases lay outside the gene matches.

The chain combines TRBV4-2 with TRBJ2-2; 11 positions agree with TRBD2. Germline V gene data show CDR1 as LGHNA and CDR2 as YNFKEQ. V lost 3 bases, J lost 0 bases, and 6 bases stayed unmatched. This CDR3 region has 18 residues. CDR3 coding DNA: TGTGCCAGCAGCCAGATTGGACTAGCGGGCGCGAACACCGGGGAGCTGTTTTTT. This sequence encodes CASSQIGLAGANTGELFF.

The V gene is TRBV27, the J gene TRBJ1-6; D ambiguous. V was shortened by 0 bases and J by 3 bases, with 6 bases between the two germline ends. The CDR3 has 15 amino acids. In germline, CDR1 is MNHEY, CDR2 SMNVEV (reference sequence). Written as DNA, the CDR3 is TGTGCCAGCAGTTTATCGGCAGGCTATAATTCACCCCTCCACTTT. Its translation: CASSLSAGYNSPLHF.